These T cell receptor beta chains were read from a single sample in a study of T cells in Graves' hyperthyroidism and ophthalmopathy. TCRdb processed the multiplex PCR reads anew with MiXCR; each CDR3 protein has one entry. The table lists over 650,000 distinct CDR3 sequences, over 15% of them singletons. Material: blood. Receptors originate from a young man with Graves' hyperthyroidism. Both conserved end residues are part of each CDR3. A D gene is named only where the DNA matches it firmly. Clone size is shown for a subset of rows, as once, few, many or a class of expanded clone.

len | abundance | d_gene | j_gene | v_gene | CDR3aa | CDR3nt
17 | . | TRBD2 | TRBJ2-7 | TRBV4-2 | CASSQLSASGLTYEQYF | TGTGCCAGCAGCCAACTATCGGCTAGCGGACTTACCTACGAGCAGTACTTC
14 | . | . | TRBJ2-1 | TRBV6-1 | CASNPVLSHNEQFF | TGTGCCAGCAATCCGGTTCTCTCCCACAATGAGCAGTTCTTC
19 | few | . | TRBJ2-5 | TRBV5-6 | CASSLGARGRTHLWETQYF | TGTGCCAGCAGCTTGGGGGCCCGGGGGCGGACCCACCTGTGGGAGACCCAGTACTTC
14 | few | . | TRBJ1-2 | TRBV24-1 | CATSPRDKGSGYTF | TGTGCCACCAGTCCTCGGGACAAGGGGTCTGGCTACACCTTC
17 | . | TRBD2 | TRBJ2-1 | TRBV5-1 | CASSLALAGAPDNEQFF | TGCGCCAGCAGCTTGGCACTAGCGGGAGCACCCGACAATGAGCAGTTCTTC
13 | . | . | TRBJ2-7 | TRBV15 | CATSRDPGDEQYF | TGTGCCACCAGCAGAGATCCGGGGGATGAGCAGTACTTC
12 | . | . | TRBJ2-1 | TRBV29-1 | CSVEKQAPEQFF | TGCAGCGTTGAGAAACAGGCCCCTGAGCAGTTCTTC
12 | many | . | TRBJ1-2 | TRBV12-3/TRBV12-4 | CASTTGRGFPTF | TGTGCCAGCACCACCGGGAGGGGATTTCCCACCTTC
11 | . | . | TRBJ2-7 | TRBV29-1 | CSVEDRSEQYF | TGCAGCGTTGAAGACAGGTCCGAGCAGTACTTC
16 | few | TRBD2 | TRBJ2-1 | TRBV6-1 | CASRAGGTSGSGEQFF | TGTGCCAGCAGAGCGGGGGGGACTAGCGGGAGTGGAGAGCAGTTCTTC
14 | . | TRBD2 | TRBJ2-3 | TRBV19 | CATQAGGFTDTQYF | TGTGCCACCCAAGCGGGAGGTTTCACAGATACGCAGTATTTT
14 | many | . | TRBJ2-5 | TRBV19 | CASSLGLPPETQYF | TGTGCCAGTAGCCTTGGGTTACCTCCAGAGACCCAGTACTTC
19 | many | TRBD2 | TRBJ2-1 | TRBV12-3/TRBV12-4 | CASSPLGLAGRRVGNEQFF | TGTGCCAGCAGTCCACTGGGACTAGCGGGTCGAAGGGTAGGTAATGAGCAGTTCTTC
14 | . | . | TRBJ2-5 | TRBV3-1 | CASSQESAEETQYF | TGTGCCAGCAGCCAAGAAAGTGCAGAAGAGACCCAGTACTTC
17 | many | TRBD2 | TRBJ2-3 | TRBV2 | CASSERTLAGGSDTQYF | TGTGCCAGCAGTGAGAGAACCTTAGCGGGAGGATCAGATACGCAGTATTTT
14 | . | . | TRBJ1-6 | TRBV3-1 | CASSQRRGNSPLHF | TGTGCCAGCAGCCAACGCCGGGGGAATTCACCCCTCCACTTT